This T cell receptor beta chain was profiled in a study of blood T cell repertoires in COVID-19 (dated by TCRdb to 2020 to 2021). As for the study more broadly: Samples from collaborators originated in the United States, Italy and Spain and spanned both the acute and convalescent phases of COVID-19. The material from the prospective study consisted of cDNA or gDNA derived from T cells, B-cell-depleted T cells, or PBMCs. The dataset comprised deeply sampled blood TCRbeta repertoires from subjects exposed to, actively infected with, or recovered from COVID-19. The repertoires were made available in a free public database intended to serve as a resource for research on the immune response to SARS-CoV-2. Samples came from the ongoing ImmuneRACE study (first 160 participants) plus 1,254 subjects from 6 global collaborators. Sample metadata almost always included a de-identified subject ID, COVID-19 status, age in years and sex. Where available, HLA class I and class II types were taken from metadata supplied by the sample provider and were not determined by assay-based typing.

TCRbeta CDR3 regions were amplified from genomic DNA by means of the immunoSEQ Assay, a bias-controlled multiplex PCR. Processing in the source paper ran as follows. The number of nucleated cells in each sample was estimated by amplification of reference gene primers within the assay. Sequence reads were collapsed and filtered to measure the absolute abundance of every unique TCRbeta CDR3 rearrangement. For each sample, productive Simpson clonality was calculated as the square root of Simpson's diversity index over productive rearrangements. The immuneACCESS repertoire file appears here via TCRdb, limited to in-frame rearrangements. These files lack a portion of the clones; in checked studies, under half of the deficit traces to unresolved V genes, and the cause of the others is not known. The DNA gave D and trimming, while V, J and clone size come from that table. This sample is represented by about 120,000 clones; 75% to 90% of them were singletons. The ten top clones hold more than 10% of the sample.

The collaborating institutions used their own protocols to collect whole blood in K2EDTA tubes. For TCRbeta analysis, collaborators shipped samples in one of three forms: frozen whole blood, isolated PBMCs, or DNA extracted from either of those sample types. Results and caveats for the whole study, not just this receptor: The amount of clinical and demographic metadata varied by source and participant and was provided uncurated.

V and J are truncated by 5 bases and 5 bases respectively, leaving an intervening sequence of 16 bases. The CDR3 sequence holds 14 residues, the cysteine and phenylalanine included. The only DNA kept is the CDR3, 42 bases in frame from the first base. CDR1 and CDR2 are read off the germline V gene as SGHAT and FQNNGV. A word on this clone: No antigen is known for it. Base-call qualities are not available, and no considerably larger clone is one nucleotide away.

This receptor chain uses TRBV11-2 and TRBJ2-7; TRBD1 is perhaps the D gene, given 6 matching bases. The clonotype was recovered from a human donor in a cohort sampled during active COVID-19. The specimen sequenced was peripheral blood. CDR3 loop: CASSVRQTGNEQYF. The bases are TGTGCCAGCAGCGTCAGACAAACAGGGAACGAGCAGTACTTC.